This T cell receptor beta chain was retrieved from a study of blood T cell repertoires in COVID-19. V trimming: 5 bases; J trimming: 2 bases; junction bases outside the gene matches: 6. The CDR3 length is 14 residues. Germline V gives CDR1 MNHEY, CDR2 SVGAGI. Original analysis: Cell counts per sample came from amplifying reference gene primers. Generated by immunoSEQ multiplex PCR, the TCRdb table keeps only in-frame clones and is missing some. That table furnishes V, J and clone size, whereas the DNA furnished D and trimming. The table includes approximately 230,000 clones, over 75% detected once. In assigning cohorts, the study relied on participant-reported clinical history. Symptom resolution, clearance, or two negative PCRs marked donors in Cohort 3 as recovered.

The genes are TRBV6-5 and TRBJ2-7; 7 nucleotides match TRBD1. Input material: PBMCs or T cells enriched from blood (not recorded which). The clonotype comes from a man younger than 35 who had recovered from COVID-19. This CDR3 is CASSRQGSPYEQYF. In DNA, the CDR3 is TGTGCCAGCAGTCGACAGGGTTCTCCCTACGAGCAGTACTTC.